Each of the 6 T cell receptor beta chains below was sequenced from the same sample in a study of breast tumors, draining lymph nodes, adjacent tissues. TCRdb independently ran MiXCR on the multiplex PCR reads; one entry per CDR3 protein. Of some 66,000 distinct CDR3 sequences in the sample, around three fifths were seen once. The sample taken for sequencing was breast tumor tissue. The receptors originated from a female donor with breast cancer. Some clones in this sample may be carry-over from other donors' samples.

J is TRBJ2-3 and V is TRBV29-1; D ambiguous. CDR3 length: 14 residues. Per the germline V gene, CDR1 is SQVTM and CDR2 is ANQGSEA. Trimming pared 4 bases from V and 4 bases from J, leaving 15 bases between. The CDR3 region has the DNA TGCAGCGTTGCGATGAGCTCCGGGTCAGATACGCAGTATTTT. Its protein product is CSVAMSSGSDTQYF.

The rearrangement joins TRBV19 to TRBJ1-6; D remains ambiguous. The germline V gene encodes CDR1 LNHDA and CDR2 SQIVND (reference sequence). Trimming took 5 bases from V and 4 from J, leaving 15 bases between them. The CDR3 covers 16 residues. The CDR3 bases are TGTGCCAGTAGTCGCGTACTAGTAGGATATAATTCACCCCTCCACTTT. Translated: CASSRVLVGYNSPLHF.

Worth noting for this clonotype: A much larger clone sits a single nucleotide away, making a read error possible. The chain links TRBV6-6 to TRBJ1-2; D is undetermined. CDR3 length equals 12 residues. Trimming left V 7 bases short and J 4 bases short, with 10 bases between. The germline gives CDR1 MNHNY, CDR2 SVGAGI (reference sequence). The chain's CDR3 is CASNQGGYGYTF. The CDR3 region has the DNA TGTGCCAGCAATCAAGGAGGCTATGGCTACACCTTC.

This clonotype has only a few counts. A read error may explain this, as a much larger clone is one base away. The chain has TRBV12-3 or TRBV12-4 and TRBJ1-4, with D perhaps matching TRBD1 (5 bases). This CDR3 region has 14 residues. The V gene lost 3 bases and the J gene lost 2 bases, with 7 bases spanning the gap. In DNA form, the CDR3 reads TGTGCCAGCAGTTTCGGGGGGACTAATGAAAAACTGTTTTTT. This translates into CASSFGGTNEKLFF.

This clonotype was counted between two and nine times. Just one base apart from a much larger clone, this may be a read error. The chain couples TRBV12-3 or TRBV12-4 to TRBJ1-5, with TRBD1 as a possible D gene (5 bases). This CDR3 is built from 12 residues. V lost 8 bases and J lost 3, with 8 bases in between. CDR3 amino acids: CASSDNNQPQHF. The DNA of the CDR3 is TGTGCCAGCTCGGACAACAATCAGCCCCAGCATTTT.

This clonotype was found a few times. This chain uses TRBV2 with TRBJ1-4; TRBD1 might be the D (6 bases). Germline CDR1 is SNHLY and CDR2 is FYNNEI. V was pared by 8 bases and J by 4 bases, with 14 bases between. The CDR3 extends over 14 amino acids. The CDR3 spells CASSVQGSNEKLFF. The CDR3 DNA follows: TGTGCCAGCTCAGTACAGGGAAGTAATGAAAAACTGTTTTTT.